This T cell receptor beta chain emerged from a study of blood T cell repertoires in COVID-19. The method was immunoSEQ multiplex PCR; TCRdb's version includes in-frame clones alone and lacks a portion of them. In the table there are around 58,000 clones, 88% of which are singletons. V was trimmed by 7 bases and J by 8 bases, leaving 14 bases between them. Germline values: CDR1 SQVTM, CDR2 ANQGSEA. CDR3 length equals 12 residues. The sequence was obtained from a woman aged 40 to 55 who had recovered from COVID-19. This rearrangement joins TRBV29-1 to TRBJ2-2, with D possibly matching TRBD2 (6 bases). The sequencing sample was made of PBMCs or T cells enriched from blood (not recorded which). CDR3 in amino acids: CSAGLIPGELFF. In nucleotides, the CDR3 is TGCAGCGCAGGACTAATCCCTGGGGAGCTGTTTTTT.